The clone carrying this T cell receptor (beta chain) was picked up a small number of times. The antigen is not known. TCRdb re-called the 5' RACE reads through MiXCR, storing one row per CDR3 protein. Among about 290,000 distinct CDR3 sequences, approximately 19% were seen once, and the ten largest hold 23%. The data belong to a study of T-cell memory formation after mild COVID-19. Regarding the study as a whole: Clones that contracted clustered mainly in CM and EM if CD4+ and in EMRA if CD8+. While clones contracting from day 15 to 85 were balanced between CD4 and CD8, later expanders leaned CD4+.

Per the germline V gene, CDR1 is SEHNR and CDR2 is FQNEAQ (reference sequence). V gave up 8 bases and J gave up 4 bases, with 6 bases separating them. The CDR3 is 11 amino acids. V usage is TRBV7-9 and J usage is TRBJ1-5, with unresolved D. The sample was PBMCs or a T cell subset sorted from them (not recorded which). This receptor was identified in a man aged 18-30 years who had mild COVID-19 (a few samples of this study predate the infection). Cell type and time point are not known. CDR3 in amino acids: CASGLNQPQHF. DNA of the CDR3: TGTGCCAGCGGCCTAAATCAGCCCCAGCATTTT.